Here is one T cell receptor beta chain with its context. Its cognate antigen is unknown. CDR3 length: 13 amino acids. Germline V gene lookup returns CDR1 SGDLS and CDR2 YYNGEE. Trimming took off 3 bases at V and 15 bases at J, with 19 bases between the two ends. This record belongs to a study of graft-versus-host responses after intestinal transplantation. Some clones are missing from TCRdb's copy, which holds only in-frame ones; the method was immunoSEQ multiplex PCR. The data contain approximately 80,000 clones, about 89% of them seen just once; the ten biggest clones take up approximately 0.35%. Source: unstimulated CD4+ T cells sorted from spleen or lymph node cells, taken before intestinal transplant. The sequence derives from a human donor who received an intestinal transplant. The chain couples TRBV9 to TRBJ2-4, with D perhaps TRBD1 (6 bases). CDR3 region: CASSDRDTGPRYF. CDR3 coding DNA: TGTGCCAGCAGCGATAGGGACACCGGACCGCGGTACTTC.